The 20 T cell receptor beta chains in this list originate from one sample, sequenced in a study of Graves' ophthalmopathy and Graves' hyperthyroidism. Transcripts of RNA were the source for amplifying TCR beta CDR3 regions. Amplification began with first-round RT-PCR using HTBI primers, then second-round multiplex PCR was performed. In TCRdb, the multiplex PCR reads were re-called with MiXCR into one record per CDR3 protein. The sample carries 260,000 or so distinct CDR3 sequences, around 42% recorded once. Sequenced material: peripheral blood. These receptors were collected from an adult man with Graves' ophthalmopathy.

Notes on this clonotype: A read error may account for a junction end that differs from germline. In DNA form, the CDR3 reads TGTGCCAGCAGTGACTCGGGGTTCTTTCTTGAGCACTTC. It specifies CASSDSGFFLEHF. The chain couples TRBV6-4 to TRBJ2-7; no clear D. Germline CDR1 reads MRHNA; CDR2 reads SNTAGT. The CDR3 runs 13 residues.

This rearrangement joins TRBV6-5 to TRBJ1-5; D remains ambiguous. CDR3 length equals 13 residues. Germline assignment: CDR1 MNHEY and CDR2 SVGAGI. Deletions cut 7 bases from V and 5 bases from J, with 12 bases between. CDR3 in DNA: TGTGCCAGCATTGTGTTAGTGGATCAGCCCCAGCATTTT. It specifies CASIVLVDQPQHF.

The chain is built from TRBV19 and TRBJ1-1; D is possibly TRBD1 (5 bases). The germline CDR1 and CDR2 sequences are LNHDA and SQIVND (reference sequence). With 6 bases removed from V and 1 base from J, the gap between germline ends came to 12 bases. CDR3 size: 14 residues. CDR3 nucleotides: TGTGCCAGTAGATTAGGACAAACGAACACTGAAGCTTTCTTT. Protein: CASRLGQTNTEAFF.

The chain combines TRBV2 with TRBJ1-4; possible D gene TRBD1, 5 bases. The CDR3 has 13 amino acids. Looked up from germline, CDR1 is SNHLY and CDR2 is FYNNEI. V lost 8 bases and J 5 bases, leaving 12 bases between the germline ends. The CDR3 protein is CASHGTGNEKLFF. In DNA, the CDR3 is TGTGCCAGCCACGGGACGGGGAATGAAAAACTGTTTTTT.

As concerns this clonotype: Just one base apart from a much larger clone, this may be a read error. CDR3 DNA: TGTGCCATCAGTGAAGGTTCATATGGCTACACCTTC. Translating gives CAISEGSYGYTF. The chain is built from TRBV10-3 and TRBJ1-2; D is undetermined. Trimming cost V 3 bases and J 5 bases, with 7 bases left between them. CDR3 size: 12 residues. The germline gives CDR1 ENHRY, CDR2 SYGVKD.

The chain's CDR3 is CASSATSGSGGANVLTF. For the CDR3, the DNA is TGTGCCAGTAGTGCGACTAGCGGGAGTGGTGGGGCCAACGTCCTGACTTTC. This chain connects TRBV19 to TRBJ2-6; 12 nucleotides agree with TRBD2. Trimming took 5 bases from V and 3 from J; bases not matched to a gene: 5. This CDR3 has 17 amino acids. Germline CDR1 LNHDA, CDR2 SQIVND (reference sequence).

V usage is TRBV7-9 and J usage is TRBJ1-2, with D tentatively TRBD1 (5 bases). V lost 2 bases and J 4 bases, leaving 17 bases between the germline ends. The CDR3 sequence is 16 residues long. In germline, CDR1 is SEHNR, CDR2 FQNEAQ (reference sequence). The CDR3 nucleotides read TGTGCCAGCAGCTTATGGGGCAGCCAGCTTGGCTATGGCTACACCTTC. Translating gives CASSLWGSQLGYGYTF.

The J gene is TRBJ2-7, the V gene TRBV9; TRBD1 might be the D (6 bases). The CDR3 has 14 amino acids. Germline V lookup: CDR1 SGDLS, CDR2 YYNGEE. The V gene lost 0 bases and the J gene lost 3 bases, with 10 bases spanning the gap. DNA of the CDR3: TGTGCCAGCAGCGTAGCTCCCAGGGGCTACGAGCAGTACTTC. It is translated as CASSVAPRGYEQYF.

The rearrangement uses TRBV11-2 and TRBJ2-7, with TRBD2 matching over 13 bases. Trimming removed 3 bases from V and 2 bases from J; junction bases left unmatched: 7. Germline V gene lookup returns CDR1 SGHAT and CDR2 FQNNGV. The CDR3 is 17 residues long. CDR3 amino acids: CASSFPQLAGGPYEQYF. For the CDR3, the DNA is TGTGCCAGCAGCTTTCCCCAACTAGCGGGAGGGCCCTACGAGCAGTACTTC.

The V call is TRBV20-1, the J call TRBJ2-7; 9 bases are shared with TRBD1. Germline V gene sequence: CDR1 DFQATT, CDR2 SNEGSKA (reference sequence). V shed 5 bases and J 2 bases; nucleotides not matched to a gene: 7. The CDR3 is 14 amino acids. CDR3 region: CSAPGQGVTYEQYF. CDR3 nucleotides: TGCAGTGCTCCGGGACAGGGAGTAACCTACGAGCAGTACTTC.

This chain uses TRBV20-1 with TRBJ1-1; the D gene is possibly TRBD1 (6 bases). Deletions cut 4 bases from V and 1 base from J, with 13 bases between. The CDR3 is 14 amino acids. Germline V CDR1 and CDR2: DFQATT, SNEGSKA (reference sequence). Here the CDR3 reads CSAIRLQGNTEAFF. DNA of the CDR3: TGCAGTGCTATTCGACTACAGGGGAACACTGAAGCTTTCTTT.

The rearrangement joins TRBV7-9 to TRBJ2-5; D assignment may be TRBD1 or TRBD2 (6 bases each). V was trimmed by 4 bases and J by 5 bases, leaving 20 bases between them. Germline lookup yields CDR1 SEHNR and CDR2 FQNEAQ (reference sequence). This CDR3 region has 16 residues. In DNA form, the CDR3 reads TGTGCCAGCAGCTCAAGGGGGGTTCTCCCCCGGGAGACCCAGTACTTC. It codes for CASSSRGVLPRETQYF.

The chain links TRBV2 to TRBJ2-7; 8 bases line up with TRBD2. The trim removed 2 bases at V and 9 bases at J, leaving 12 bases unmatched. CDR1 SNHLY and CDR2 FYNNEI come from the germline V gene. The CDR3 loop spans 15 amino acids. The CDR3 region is CASSELTGGPYVQYF. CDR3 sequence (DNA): TGTGCCAGCAGTGAACTAACGGGAGGGCCGTATGTGCAGTACTTC. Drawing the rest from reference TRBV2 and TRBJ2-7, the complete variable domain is EPEVTQTPSHQVTQMGQEVILRCVPISNHLYFYWYRQILGQKVEFLVSFYNNEISEKSEIFDDQFSVERPDGSNFTLKIRSTKLEDSAMYFCASSELTGGPYVQYFGPGTRLTVT.

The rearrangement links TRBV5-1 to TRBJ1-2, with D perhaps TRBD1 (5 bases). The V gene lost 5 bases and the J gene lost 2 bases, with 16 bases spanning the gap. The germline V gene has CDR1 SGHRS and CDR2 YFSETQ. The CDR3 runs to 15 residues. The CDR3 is CASRALGTENYGYTF. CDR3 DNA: TGCGCCAGCAGAGCCCTCGGGACCGAAAACTATGGCTACACCTTC.

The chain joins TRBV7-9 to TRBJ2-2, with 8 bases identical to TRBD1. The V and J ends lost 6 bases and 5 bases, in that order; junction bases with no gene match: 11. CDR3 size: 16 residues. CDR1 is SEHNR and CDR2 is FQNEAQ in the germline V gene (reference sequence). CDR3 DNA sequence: TGTGCCAGCAGGAAGGTTGGCCAGGGGGCAACCGGGGAGCTGTTTTTT. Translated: CASRKVGQGATGELFF.

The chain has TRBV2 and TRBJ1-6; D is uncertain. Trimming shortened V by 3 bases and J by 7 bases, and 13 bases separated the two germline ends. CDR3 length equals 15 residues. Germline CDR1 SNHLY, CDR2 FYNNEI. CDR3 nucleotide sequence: TGTGCCAGCAGTGACAGCGAACTAGGGAATTCACCCCTCCACTTT. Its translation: CASSDSELGNSPLHF. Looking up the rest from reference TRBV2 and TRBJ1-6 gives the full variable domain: EPEVTQTPSHQVTQMGQEVILRCVPISNHLYFYWYRQILGQKVEFLVSFYNNEISEKSEIFDDQFSVERPDGSNFTLKIRSTKLEDSAMYFCASSDSELGNSPLHFGNGTRLTVT.

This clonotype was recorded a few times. CDR3 region: CASSLRDTTNYGYTF. CDR3 nucleotide sequence: TGTGCCAGCAGTCTCCGGGACACCACTAACTATGGCTACACCTTC. V usage is TRBV12-3 or TRBV12-4 and J usage is TRBJ1-2; D is possibly TRBD1 (6 bases). The CDR3 is made up of 15 amino acids. V was trimmed by 5 bases and J by 0 bases, leaving 13 bases between them.

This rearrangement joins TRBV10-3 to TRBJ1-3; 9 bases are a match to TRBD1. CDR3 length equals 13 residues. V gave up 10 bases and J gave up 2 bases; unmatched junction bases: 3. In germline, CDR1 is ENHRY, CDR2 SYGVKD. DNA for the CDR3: TGTGCCAGCGGGGACAGGGCTGGAAACACCATATATTTT. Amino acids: CASGDRAGNTIYF.

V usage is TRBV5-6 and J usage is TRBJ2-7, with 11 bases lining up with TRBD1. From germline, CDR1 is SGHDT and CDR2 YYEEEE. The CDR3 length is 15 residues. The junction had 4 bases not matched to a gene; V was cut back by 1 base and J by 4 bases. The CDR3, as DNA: TGTGCCAGCAGCTTGATTGGACAGGGGGCTTACGAGCAGTACTTC. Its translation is CASSLIGQGAYEQYF.

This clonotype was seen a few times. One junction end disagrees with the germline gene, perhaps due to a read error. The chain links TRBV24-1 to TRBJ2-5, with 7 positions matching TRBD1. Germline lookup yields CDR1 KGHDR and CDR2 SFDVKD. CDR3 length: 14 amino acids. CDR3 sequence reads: CASSSRDRQETQYF. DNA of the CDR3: TGTGCCAGCAGTTCACGGGACAGACAAGAGACCCAGTACTTC.